The clone carrying this TCR beta chain was counted a single time. Its antigen is undetermined. Germline loops: CDR1 MNHNS, CDR2 SASEGT. The CDR3 runs to 12 residues. V dropped 7 bases and J dropped 5 bases, with 6 bases sitting between them. The record originates from a study of shared clonotypes between healthy human individuals. Here immunoSEQ multiplex PCR was the method, and the copy in TCRdb shows in-frame clones only, minus some. The sample lists roughly 2 million clones, roughly 94% occurring once. Overall study findings and caveats: Naive subsets, compared against memory subsets, generally had larger estimated richness values. It was observed that approximately 5% of naive CD4 clonotypes were shared across several donors.

The V and J genes are TRBV6-1 and TRBJ1-6; no firm D call. Sequencing used naive CD4+ T cells sorted from blood. Described subset: CD45RA+ positively selected. The receptor's source is a man between 18 and 35 years old in good health. The CDR3 nucleotides read TGTGCCAGCAACGGAAATAATTCACCCCTCCACTTT. It yields the protein CASNGNNSPLHF.